This TCR beta chain emerged from a study of blood T cells in healthy people across ages. This clonotype has just a few counts. V dropped 4 bases and J dropped 6 bases, with 8 bases sitting between them. The CDR3 length is 12 residues. Germline V gives CDR1 SGHAT, CDR2 FQNNGV. A second roughly 7 to 12 cycle PCR used barcoded and J-beta primers. Every sample returned 2.5 million or more CDR3-containing paired-end reads. TCRdb re-called the 5' RACE reads with MiXCR, one entry per CDR3 protein. The sample contains about 570,000 distinct CDR3 sequences, roughly 28% of which appear only once. Collection of roughly 9.6 milliliters of peripheral blood was performed for each donor.

This TCR came from a woman in her 70s in good health. The specimen was blood. The rearrangement uses TRBV11-2 and TRBJ2-3; no clear D gene. The CDR3 protein is CASSSFPDTQYF. The CDR3 nucleotides read TGTGCCAGCAGCTCCTTCCCCGATACGCAGTATTTT.